This TCR beta chain was sequenced in a study of technical replicates of blood from several donors. TCRdb's copy holds only in-frame clones and misses some; the assay was immunoSEQ multiplex PCR. The sample carries about 71,000 clones, 85% to 90% recorded once. CDR1 KGHSH and CDR2 LQKENI come from the germline V gene. The CDR3 consists of 14 residues. V dropped 3 bases and J dropped 6 bases, with 12 bases sitting between them. This chain uses TRBV18 with TRBJ1-5; D not resolved. Input material: PBMCs. The origin of this receptor is a human donor in good health. Some clones in this sample may be carry-over from other donors' samples. CDR3 residues: CASSPGARGQPQHF. The CDR3 coding sequence is TGTGCCAGCTCACCGGGAGCTCGGGGTCAGCCCCAGCATTTT.